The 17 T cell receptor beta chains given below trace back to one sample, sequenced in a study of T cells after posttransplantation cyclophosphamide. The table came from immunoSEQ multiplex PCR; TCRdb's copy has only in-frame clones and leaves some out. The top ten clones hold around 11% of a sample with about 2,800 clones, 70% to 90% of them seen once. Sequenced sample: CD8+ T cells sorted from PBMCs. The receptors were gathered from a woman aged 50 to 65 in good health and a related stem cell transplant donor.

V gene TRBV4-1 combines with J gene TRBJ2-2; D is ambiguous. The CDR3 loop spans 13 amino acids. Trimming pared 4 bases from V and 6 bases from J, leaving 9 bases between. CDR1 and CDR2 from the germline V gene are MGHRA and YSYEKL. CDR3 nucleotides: TGCGCCAGCAGCCCGACGAGGCCCGGGGAGCTGTTTTTT. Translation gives CASSPTRPGELFF.

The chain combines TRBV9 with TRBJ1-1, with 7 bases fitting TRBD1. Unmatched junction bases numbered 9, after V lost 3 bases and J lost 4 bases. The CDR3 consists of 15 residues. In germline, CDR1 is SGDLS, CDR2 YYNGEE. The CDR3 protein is CASSAGLTGFTEAFF. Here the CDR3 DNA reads TGTGCCAGCAGCGCCGGCCTGACAGGGTTCACTGAAGCTTTCTTT.

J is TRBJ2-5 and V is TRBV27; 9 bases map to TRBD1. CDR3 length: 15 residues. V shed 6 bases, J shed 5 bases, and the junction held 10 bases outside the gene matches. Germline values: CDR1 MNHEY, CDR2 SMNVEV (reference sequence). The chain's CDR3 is CASSLAGTGTETQYF. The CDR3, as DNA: TGTGCCAGCAGCCTTGCGGGGACAGGGACGGAGACCCAGTACTTC.

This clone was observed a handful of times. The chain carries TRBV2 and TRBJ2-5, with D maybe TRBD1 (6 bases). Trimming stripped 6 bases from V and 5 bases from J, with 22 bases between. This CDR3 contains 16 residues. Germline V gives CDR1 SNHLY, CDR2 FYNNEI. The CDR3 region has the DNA TGTGCCAGCAGACAATCAGGGGCGGGCCGGGATGAGACCCAGTACTTC. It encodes CASRQSGAGRDETQYF.

CDR3 sequence reads: CASSPNPSSYEQYF. The CDR3 DNA reads TGTGCCAGCAGTCCGAACCCGAGCTCCTACGAGCAGTACTTC. This chain links TRBV6-4 with TRBJ2-7; no reliable D call. V shed 5 bases and J shed 0 bases, with 11 bases lying between them. The germline gives CDR1 MRHNA, CDR2 SNTAGT. The CDR3 runs to 14 residues.

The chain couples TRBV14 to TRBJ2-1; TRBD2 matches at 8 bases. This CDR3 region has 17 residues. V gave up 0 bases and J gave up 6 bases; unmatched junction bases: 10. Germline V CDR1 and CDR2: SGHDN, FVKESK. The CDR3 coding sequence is TGTGCCAGCAGCCAAGAATTGCCAAGCGGGGGTCTCAATGAGCAGTTCTTC. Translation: CASSQELPSGGLNEQFF.

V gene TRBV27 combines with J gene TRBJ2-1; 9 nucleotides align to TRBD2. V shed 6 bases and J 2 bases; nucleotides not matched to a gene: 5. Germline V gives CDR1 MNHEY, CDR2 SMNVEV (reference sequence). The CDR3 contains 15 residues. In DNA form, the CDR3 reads TGTGCCAGCAGCCATAGCGGGGGAACCTACAATGAGCAGTTCTTC. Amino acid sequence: CASSHSGGTYNEQFF.

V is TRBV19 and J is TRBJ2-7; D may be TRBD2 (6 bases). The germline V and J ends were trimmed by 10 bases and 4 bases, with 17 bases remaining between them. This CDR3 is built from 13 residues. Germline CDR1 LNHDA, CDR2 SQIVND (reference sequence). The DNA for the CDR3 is TGTGCCACCGGCGAGAGCGGGTCTTACGAGCAGTACTTC. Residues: CATGESGSYEQYF.

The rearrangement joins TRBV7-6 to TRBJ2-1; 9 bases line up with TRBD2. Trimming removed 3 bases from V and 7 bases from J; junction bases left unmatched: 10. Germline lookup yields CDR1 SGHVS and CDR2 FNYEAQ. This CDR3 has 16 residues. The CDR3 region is CASSFSLSSGNNEQFF. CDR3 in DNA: TGTGCCAGCAGCTTTAGTCTCTCTAGCGGGAATAATGAGCAGTTCTTC. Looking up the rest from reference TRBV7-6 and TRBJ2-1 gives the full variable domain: GAGVSQSPRYKVTKRGQDVALRCDPISGHVSLYWYRQALGQGPEFLTYFNYEAQQDKSGLPNDRFSAERPEGSISTLTIQRTEQRDSAMYRCASSFSLSSGNNEQFFGPGTRLTVL.

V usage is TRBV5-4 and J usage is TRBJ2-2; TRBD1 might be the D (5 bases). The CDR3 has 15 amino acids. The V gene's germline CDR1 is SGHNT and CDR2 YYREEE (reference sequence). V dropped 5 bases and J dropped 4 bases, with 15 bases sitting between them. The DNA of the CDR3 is TGTGCCAGCAGTCAGGGATCCTGGGGCACCGGGGAGCTGTTTTTT. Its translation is CASSQGSWGTGELFF.

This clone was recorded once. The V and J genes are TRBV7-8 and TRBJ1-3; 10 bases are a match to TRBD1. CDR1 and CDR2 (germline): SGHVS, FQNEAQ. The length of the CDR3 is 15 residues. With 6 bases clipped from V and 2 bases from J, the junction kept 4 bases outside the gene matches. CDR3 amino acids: CASRRDRGAGNTIYF. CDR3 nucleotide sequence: TGTGCCAGCAGGAGGGACAGGGGCGCTGGAAACACCATATATTTT.

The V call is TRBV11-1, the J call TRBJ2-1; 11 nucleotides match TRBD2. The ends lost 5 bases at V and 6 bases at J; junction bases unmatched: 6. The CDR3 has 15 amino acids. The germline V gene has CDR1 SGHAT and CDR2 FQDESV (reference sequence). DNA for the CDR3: TGTGCCAGCAGCCGGGCTAGCGGGAGGACCAATGAGCAGTTCTTC. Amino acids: CASSRASGRTNEQFF. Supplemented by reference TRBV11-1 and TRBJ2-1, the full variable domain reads EAEVAQSPRYKITEKSQAVAFWCDPISGHATLYWYRQILGQGPELLVQFQDESVVDDSQLPKDRFSAERLKGVDSTLKIQPAELGDSAMYLCASSRASGRTNEQFFGPGTRLTVL.

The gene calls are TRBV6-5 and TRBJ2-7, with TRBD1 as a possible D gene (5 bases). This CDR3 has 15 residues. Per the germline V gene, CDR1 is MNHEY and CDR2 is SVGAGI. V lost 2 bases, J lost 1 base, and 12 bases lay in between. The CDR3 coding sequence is TGTGCCAGCAGTTACAATACAGGCAGTTCCTACGAGCAGTACTTC. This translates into CASSYNTGSSYEQYF.

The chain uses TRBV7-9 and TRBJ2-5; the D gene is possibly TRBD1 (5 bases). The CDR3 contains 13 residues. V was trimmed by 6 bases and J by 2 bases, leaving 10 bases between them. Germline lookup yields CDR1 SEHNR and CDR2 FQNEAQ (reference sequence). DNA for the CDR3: TGTGCCAGCAGAAGGACAAGACAAGAGACCCAGTACTTC. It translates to CASRRTRQETQYF.

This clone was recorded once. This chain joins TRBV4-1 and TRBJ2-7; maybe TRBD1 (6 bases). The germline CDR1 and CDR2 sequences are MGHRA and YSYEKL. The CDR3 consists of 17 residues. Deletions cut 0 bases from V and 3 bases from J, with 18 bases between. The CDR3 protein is CASSQERVGGGFYEQYF. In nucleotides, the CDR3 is TGCGCCAGCAGCCAAGAACGGGTAGGGGGTGGCTTCTACGAGCAGTACTTC.

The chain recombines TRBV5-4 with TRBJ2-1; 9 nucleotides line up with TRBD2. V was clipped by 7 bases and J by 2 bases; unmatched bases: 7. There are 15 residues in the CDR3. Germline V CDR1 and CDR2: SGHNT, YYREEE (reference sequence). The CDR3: CASGLGGRAYNEQFF. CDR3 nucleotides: TGTGCCAGCGGGTTGGGCGGGAGGGCCTACAATGAGCAGTTCTTC.

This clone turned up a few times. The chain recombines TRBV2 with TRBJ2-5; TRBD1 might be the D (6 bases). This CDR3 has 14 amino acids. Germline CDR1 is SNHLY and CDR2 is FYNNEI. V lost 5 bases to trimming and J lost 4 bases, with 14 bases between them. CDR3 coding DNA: TGTGCCAGCAGTTGGATGGGGGCGCGAGAGACCCAGTACTTC. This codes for CASSWMGARETQYF. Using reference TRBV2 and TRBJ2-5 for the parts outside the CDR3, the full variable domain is EPEVTQTPSHQVTQMGQEVILRCVPISNHLYFYWYRQILGQKVEFLVSFYNNEISEKSEIFDDQFSVERPDGSNFTLKIRSTKLEDSAMYFCASSWMGARETQYFGPGTRLLVL.